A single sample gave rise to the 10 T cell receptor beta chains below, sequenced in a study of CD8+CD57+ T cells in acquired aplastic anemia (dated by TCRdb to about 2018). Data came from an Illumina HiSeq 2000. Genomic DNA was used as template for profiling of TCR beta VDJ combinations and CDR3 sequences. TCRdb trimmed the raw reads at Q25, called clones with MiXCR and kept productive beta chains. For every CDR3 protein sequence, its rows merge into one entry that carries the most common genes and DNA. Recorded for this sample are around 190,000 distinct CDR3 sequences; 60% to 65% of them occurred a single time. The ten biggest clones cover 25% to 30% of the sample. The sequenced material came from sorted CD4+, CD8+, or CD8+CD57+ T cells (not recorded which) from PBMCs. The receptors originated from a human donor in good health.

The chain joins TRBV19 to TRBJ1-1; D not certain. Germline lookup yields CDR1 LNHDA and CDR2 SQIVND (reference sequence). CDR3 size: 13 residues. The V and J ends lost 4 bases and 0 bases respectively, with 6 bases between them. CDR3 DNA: TGTGCCAGTAGTACATCTCTGAACACTGAAGCTTTCTTT. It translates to CASSTSLNTEAFF.

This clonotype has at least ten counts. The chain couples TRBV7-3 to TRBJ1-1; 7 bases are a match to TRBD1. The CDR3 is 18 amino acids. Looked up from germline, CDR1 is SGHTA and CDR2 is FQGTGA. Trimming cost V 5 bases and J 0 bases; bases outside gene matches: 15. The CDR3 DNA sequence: TGTGCCAGCAGCCCCGGACAGGAGACCTCAGAAATGAACACTGAAGCTTTCTTT. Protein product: CASSPGQETSEMNTEAFF.

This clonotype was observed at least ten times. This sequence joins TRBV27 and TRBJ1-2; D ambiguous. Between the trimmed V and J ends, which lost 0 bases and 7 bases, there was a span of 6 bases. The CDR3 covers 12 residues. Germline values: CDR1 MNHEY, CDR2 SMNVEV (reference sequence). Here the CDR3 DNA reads TGTGCCAGCAGTTTATCGGGAGTTGGCTACACCTTC. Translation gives CASSLSGVGYTF.

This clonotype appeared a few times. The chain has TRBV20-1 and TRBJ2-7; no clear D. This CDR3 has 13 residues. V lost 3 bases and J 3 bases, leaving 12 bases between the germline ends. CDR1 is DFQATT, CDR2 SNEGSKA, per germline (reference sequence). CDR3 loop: CSARVTSGYEQYF. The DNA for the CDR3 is TGCAGTGCTAGGGTTACTTCGGGCTACGAGCAGTACTTC.

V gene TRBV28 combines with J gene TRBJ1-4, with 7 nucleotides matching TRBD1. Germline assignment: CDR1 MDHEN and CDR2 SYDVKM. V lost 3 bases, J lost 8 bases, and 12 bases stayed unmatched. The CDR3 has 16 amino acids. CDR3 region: CASSLGPGQSGEKLFF. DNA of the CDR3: TGTGCCAGCAGTTTGGGTCCGGGACAGTCGGGGGAAAAACTGTTTTTT.

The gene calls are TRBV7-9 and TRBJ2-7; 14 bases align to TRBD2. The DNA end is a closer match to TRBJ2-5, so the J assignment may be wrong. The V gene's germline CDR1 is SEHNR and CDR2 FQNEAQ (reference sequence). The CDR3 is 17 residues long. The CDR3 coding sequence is TGTGCCAGCAGCTTATCCCGACTAGCGGGGGGGCAAGAGACCCAGTACTTC. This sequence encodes CASSLSRLAGGQETQYF.

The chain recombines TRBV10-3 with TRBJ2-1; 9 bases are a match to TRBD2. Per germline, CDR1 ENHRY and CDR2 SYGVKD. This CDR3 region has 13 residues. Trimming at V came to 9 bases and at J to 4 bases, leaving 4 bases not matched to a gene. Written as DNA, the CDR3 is TGTGCCATTAGCGGGGGAACTTACAATGAGCAGTTCTTC. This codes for CAISGGTYNEQFF.

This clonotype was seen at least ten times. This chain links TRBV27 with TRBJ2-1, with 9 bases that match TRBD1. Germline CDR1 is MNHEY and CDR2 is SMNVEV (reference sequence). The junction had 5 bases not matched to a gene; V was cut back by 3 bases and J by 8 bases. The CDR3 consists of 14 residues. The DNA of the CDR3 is TGTGCCAGCAGTTTCATAGACAGGGGGGATGAGCAGTTCTTC. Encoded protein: CASSFIDRGDEQFF.

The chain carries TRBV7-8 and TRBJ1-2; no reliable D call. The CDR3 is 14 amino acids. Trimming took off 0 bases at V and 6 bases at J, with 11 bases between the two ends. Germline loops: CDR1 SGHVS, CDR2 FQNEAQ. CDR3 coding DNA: TGTGCCAGCAGCTTAGCAGGGCCTTTGGATGGCTACACCTTC. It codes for CASSLAGPLDGYTF. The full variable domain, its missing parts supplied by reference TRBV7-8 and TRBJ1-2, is GAGVSQSPRYKVAKRGQDVALRCDPISGHVSLFWYQQALGQGPEFLTYFQNEAQLDKSGLPSDRFFAERPEGSVSTLKIQRTQQEDSAVYLCASSLAGPLDGYTFGSGTRLTVV.

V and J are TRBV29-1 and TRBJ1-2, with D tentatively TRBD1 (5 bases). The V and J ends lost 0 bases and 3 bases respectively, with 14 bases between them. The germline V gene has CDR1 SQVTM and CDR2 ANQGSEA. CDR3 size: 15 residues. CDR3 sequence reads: CSVEDWRGGDYGYTF. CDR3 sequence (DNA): TGCAGCGTTGAAGATTGGAGGGGTGGGGACTATGGCTACACCTTC.